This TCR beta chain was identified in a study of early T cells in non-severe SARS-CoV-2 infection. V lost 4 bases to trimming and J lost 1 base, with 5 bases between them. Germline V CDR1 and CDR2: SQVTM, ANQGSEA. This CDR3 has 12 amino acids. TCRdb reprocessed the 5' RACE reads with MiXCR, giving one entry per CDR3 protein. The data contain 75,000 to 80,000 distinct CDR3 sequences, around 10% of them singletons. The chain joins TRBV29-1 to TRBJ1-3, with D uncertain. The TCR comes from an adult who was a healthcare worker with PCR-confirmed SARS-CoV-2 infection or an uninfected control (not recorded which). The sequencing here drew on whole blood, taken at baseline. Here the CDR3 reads CSVVGSGNTIYF. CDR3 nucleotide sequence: TGCAGCGTTGTGGGGTCTGGAAACACCATATATTTT. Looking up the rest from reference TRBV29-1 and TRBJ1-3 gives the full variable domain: SAVISQKPSRDICQRGTSLTIQCQVDSQVTMMFWYRQQPGQSLTLIATANQGSEATYESGFVIDKFPISRPNLTFSTLTVSNMSPEDSSIYLCSVVGSGNTIYFGEGSWLTVV.